The 29 T cell receptor beta chains reported below all come from one sample, sequenced in a study of OX40 agonist ivuxolimab in advanced cancers. The table came from immunoSEQ multiplex PCR; TCRdb's copy has only in-frame clones and leaves some out. This table holds 55,000 to 90,000 clones, approximately 78% found once. The source material was CD4+ or CD8+ T cells sorted from blood, sampled in a trial of the OX40 agonist ivuxolimab. The receptors shown here come from an adult with an advanced solid tumor such as melanoma, head and neck, liver or kidney cancer.

The chain has TRBV9 and TRBJ2-2; D is possibly TRBD1 or TRBD2 (5 bases each). Deletions cut 6 bases from V and 2 bases from J, with 11 bases between. Germline CDR1 SGDLS, CDR2 YYNGEE. The CDR3 loop spans 14 amino acids. In nucleotides, the CDR3 is TGTGCCAGCAAAAGGGACCCAAACACCGGGGAGCTGTTTTTT. It encodes CASKRDPNTGELFF.

The chain couples TRBV7-2 to TRBJ1-2; D call uncertain. Looked up from germline, CDR1 is SGHTA and CDR2 is FQGNSA. The CDR3 totals 17 residues. The V gene lost 4 bases and the J gene lost 5 bases, with 23 bases spanning the gap. The DNA for the CDR3 is TGTGCCAGCAGCTCCGATCGGGCCAGAGCTATTAGGTATGGCTACACCTTC. It specifies CASSSDRARAIRYGYTF. Full variable domain (outside the CDR3, taken from reference TRBV7-2 and TRBJ1-2): GAGVSQSPSNKVTEKGKDVELRCDPISGHTALYWYRQSLGQGLEFLIYFQGNSAPDKSGLPSDRFSAERTGGSVSTLTIQRTQQEDSAVYLCASSSDRARAIRYGYTFGSGTRLTVV.

This clone was seen once. V and J are TRBV11-2 and TRBJ2-1, with TRBD2 matching over 11 bases. The CDR3 is 16 residues long. Looked up from germline, CDR1 is SGHAT and CDR2 is FQNNGV. V was pared by 5 bases and J by 4 bases, with 7 bases of the junction left unmatched. The CDR3 coding sequence is TGTGCCAGCAGCCCAAGACTAGCGGGGATTTACAATGAGCAGTTCTTC. Translation gives CASSPRLAGIYNEQFF.

The chain employs TRBV5-6 and TRBJ2-5, with 7 bases that match TRBD2. V was pared by 7 bases and J by 0 bases, with 12 bases of the junction left unmatched. Germline V lookup: CDR1 SGHDT, CDR2 YYEEEE. The CDR3 loop spans 16 amino acids. The DNA for the CDR3 is TGTGCCAGCGGTATAATGCGGGGGAGGTACCAAGAGACCCAGTACTTC. Translation gives CASGIMRGRYQETQYF.

The CDR3 DNA follows: TGTGCCAGCAGTGAAAGAAAGGAGGCGAGAGCAGATACGCAGTATTTT. This translates into CASSERKEARADTQYF. V usage is TRBV6-1 and J usage is TRBJ2-3; D may be TRBD2 (5 bases). Germline CDR1 and CDR2: MNHNS and SASEGT. V was shortened by 2 bases and J by 4 bases, with 16 bases between the two germline ends. The CDR3 sequence is 16 residues long.

The J gene is TRBJ2-2, the V gene TRBV27, with D uncertain. V lost 6 bases to trimming and J lost 2 bases, with 16 bases between them. The CDR3 covers 16 residues. Germline V lookup: CDR1 MNHEY, CDR2 SMNVEV (reference sequence). The CDR3 reads CASRTTPGPNTGELFF. The CDR3 nucleotides are TGTGCCAGCAGAACTACTCCAGGACCAAACACCGGGGAGCTGTTTTTT.

Notes on this clone: The junction departs from germline at one end; a sequencing error may be responsible. The rearrangement uses TRBV18 and TRBJ2-1; D possibly matches TRBD1 or TRBD2 (6 bases each). Germline lookup yields CDR1 KGHSH and CDR2 LQKENI. CDR3 size: 14 residues. CDR3 DNA sequence: TGTGCCAGCTCGCCACGCACAGGGAGGAATGAGCAGTTCTTC. This gives the protein CASSPRTGRNEQFF.

The chain has TRBV2 and TRBJ1-1; D may be TRBD1 (6 bases). Per germline, CDR1 SNHLY and CDR2 FYNNEI. Trimming cost V 5 bases and J 3 bases, with 13 bases left between them. The CDR3 has 14 residues. The CDR3 spells CASSNSGEDTEAFF. The CDR3 DNA follows: TGTGCCAGCAGTAACTCAGGGGAAGACACTGAAGCTTTCTTT.

J is TRBJ1-1 and V is TRBV7-3; D gene uncertain. Trimming left V 2 bases short and J 1 base short, with 5 bases between. The CDR3 totals 13 residues. Looked up from germline, CDR1 is SGHTA and CDR2 is FQGTGA. The CDR3: CASSLVANTEAFF. The CDR3 DNA follows: TGTGCCAGCAGCTTAGTAGCGAACACTGAAGCTTTCTTT. The complete variable domain, with remaining parts taken from reference TRBV7-3 and TRBJ1-1, reads GAGVSQTPSNKVTEKGKYVELRCDPISGHTALYWYRQSLGQGPEFLIYFQGTGAADDSGLPNDRFFAVRPEGSVSTLKIQRTERGDSAVYLCASSLVANTEAFFGQGTRLTVV.

The chain is built from TRBV9 and TRBJ2-3, with D uncertain. This CDR3 is built from 13 residues. Between the trimmed V and J ends, which lost 0 bases and 6 bases, there was a span of 8 bases. The germline CDR1 and CDR2 sequences are SGDLS and YYNGEE. The CDR3 DNA reads TGTGCCAGCAGCGTAGCAGTGTCGGATACGCAGTATTTT. Translating gives CASSVAVSDTQYF. The complete variable domain, with remaining parts taken from reference TRBV9 and TRBJ2-3, reads DSGVTQTPKHLITATGQRVTLRCSPRSGDLSVYWYQQSLDQGLQFLIQYYNGEERAKGNILERFSAQQFPDLHSELNLSSLELGDSALYFCASSVAVSDTQYFGPGTRLTVL.

The V gene is TRBV6-1, the J gene TRBJ1-5; unclear D gene. V lost 1 base and J 9 bases, leaving 19 bases between the germline ends. CDR3 size: 16 residues. Germline V CDR1 and CDR2: MNHNS, SASEGT. CDR3 in DNA: TGTGCCAGCAGTGAAGTATTGCCGGGGAGGGAGGTGCCCCAGCATTTT. This gives the protein CASSEVLPGREVPQHF.

This chain uses TRBV10-3 with TRBJ1-4; D is unclear. Germline CDR1 and CDR2: ENHRY and SYGVKD. The CDR3 is 16 amino acids. V lost 0 bases, J lost 2 bases, and 10 bases lay in between. The CDR3 DNA sequence: TGTGCCATCAGTGAGTCGACTTGGGGTACTAATGAAAAACTGTTTTTT. This translates into CAISESTWGTNEKLFF.

The V gene is TRBV19, the J gene TRBJ2-3; 8 nucleotides line up with TRBD1. V shed 6 bases and J 5 bases; nucleotides not matched to a gene: 4. This CDR3 has 13 amino acids. CDR1 is LNHDA and CDR2 is SQIVND in the germline V gene (reference sequence). CDR3 in DNA: TGTGCCAGTAGCGGACAGGGTAGAGATACGCAGTATTTT. Protein: CASSGQGRDTQYF.

This chain joins TRBV4-1 and TRBJ1-1; D remains ambiguous. The CDR3 consists of 12 residues. Trimming took 4 bases from V and 4 from J, leaving 7 bases between them. The V gene's germline CDR1 is MGHRA and CDR2 YSYEKL. The DNA for the CDR3 is TGCGCCAGCAGCCGACCCGGCACTGAAGCTTTCTTT. This encodes CASSRPGTEAFF.

The V call is TRBV6-6, the J call TRBJ2-7; D unclear. Germline CDR1 is MNHNY and CDR2 is SVGAGI (reference sequence). Between the trimmed V and J ends, which lost 0 bases and 3 bases, there was a span of 9 bases. The CDR3 covers 14 residues. The CDR3 DNA reads TGTGCCAGCAGTTACTCGAAAGGGTACTACGAGCAGTACTTC. Residues: CASSYSKGYYEQYF.

The genes are TRBV11-3 and TRBJ2-3; no clear D gene. The CDR3 has 12 residues. V shed 5 bases and J shed 1 base, with 4 bases lying between them. Germline V gives CDR1 SGHNT, CDR2 YENEEA. The CDR3 reads CASSRGTDTQYF. In nucleotides, the CDR3 is TGTGCCAGCAGCCGTGGCACAGATACGCAGTATTTT.

This chain links TRBV27 with TRBJ2-7; possible D gene TRBD2, 6 bases. Trimming left V 3 bases short and J 0 bases short, with 15 bases between. The germline V gene has CDR1 MNHEY and CDR2 SMNVEV (reference sequence). The CDR3 length is 16 residues. In DNA, the CDR3 is TGTGCCAGCAGTTTTCGAGCTAGCGCGATCTCCTACGAGCAGTACTTC. Its protein is CASSFRASAISYEQYF.

The chain recombines TRBV19 with TRBJ2-3, with 14 bases identical to TRBD2. In germline, CDR1 is LNHDA, CDR2 SQIVND (reference sequence). This CDR3 spans 16 amino acids. Trimming cost V 3 bases and J 5 bases; bases outside gene matches: 4. The CDR3 region has the DNA TGTGCCAGTAGTATGGGACTAGCGGGGGCGGAAGATACGCAGTATTTT. It codes for CASSMGLAGAEDTQYF. The full variable domain, its missing parts supplied by reference TRBV19 and TRBJ2-3, is DGGITQSPKYLFRKEGQNVTLSCEQNLNHDAMYWYRQDPGQGLRLIYYSQIVNDFQKGDIAEGYSVSREKKESFPLTVTSAQKNPTAFYLCASSMGLAGAEDTQYFGPGTRLTVL.

This clone was counted between two and nine times. This chain joins TRBV10-2 and TRBJ2-5; 7 nucleotides agree with TRBD1. The CDR3 spans 12 residues. V was pared by 9 bases and J by 5 bases, with 6 bases of the junction left unmatched. Per the germline V gene, CDR1 is WSHSY and CDR2 is SAAADI. CDR3: CARDRAWETQYF. CDR3 bases: TGCGCCAGAGACAGGGCATGGGAGACCCAGTACTTC.

This clone occurred once. The rearrangement joins TRBV6-5 to TRBJ2-2; unclear D gene. The CDR3 loop spans 12 amino acids. V was pared by 1 base and J by 8 bases, with 5 bases between. Germline V gene data show CDR1 as MNHEY and CDR2 as SVGAGI. The CDR3, as DNA: TGTGCCAGCAGTTACTTTAAGGGGGAGCTGTTTTTT. The encoded protein is CASSYFKGELFF.

The J gene is TRBJ1-1, the V gene TRBV18; 7 bases line up with TRBD1. Germline loops: CDR1 KGHSH, CDR2 LQKENI. This CDR3 is built from 14 residues. V was clipped by 3 bases and J by 5 bases; unmatched bases: 6. The CDR3 here is CASSPRQGGTEAFF. CDR3 in DNA: TGTGCCAGCTCACCTCGACAGGGTGGGACTGAAGCTTTCTTT.

This chain connects TRBV29-1 to TRBJ1-5, with TRBD1 identical over 9 bases. Germline loops: CDR1 SQVTM, CDR2 ANQGSEA. The V segment lost 7 bases and the J segment 4 bases; nucleotides outside the gene matches: 8. This CDR3 has 14 amino acids. CDR3 loop: CSAKTGGRNQPQHF. DNA for the CDR3: TGCAGCGCCAAGACAGGGGGACGGAATCAGCCCCAGCATTTT. The full variable domain, rest sourced from reference TRBV29-1 and TRBJ1-5, is SAVISQKPSRDICQRGTSLTIQCQVDSQVTMMFWYRQQPGQSLTLIATANQGSEATYESGFVIDKFPISRPNLTFSTLTVSNMSPEDSSIYLCSAKTGGRNQPQHFGDGTRLSIL.

J is TRBJ1-2 and V is TRBV11-2; 7 positions agree with TRBD1. There are 13 residues in the CDR3. Germline lookup yields CDR1 SGHAT and CDR2 FQNNGV. The ends lost 2 bases at V and 7 bases at J; junction bases unmatched: 4. Written as DNA, the CDR3 is TGTGCCAGCAGCTTATGGGAGGGGGCTGGCTACACCTTC. Residues: CASSLWEGAGYTF. Supplemented by reference TRBV11-2 and TRBJ1-2, the full variable domain reads EAGVAQSPRYKIIEKRQSVAFWCNPISGHATLYWYQQILGQGPKLLIQFQNNGVVDDSQLPKDRFSAERLKGVDSTLKIQPAKLEDSAVYLCASSLWEGAGYTFGSGTRLTVV.

J is TRBJ2-3 and V is TRBV2, with 7 positions matching TRBD2. Germline trimming cut 7 bases from V and 2 bases from J; bases unmatched to any gene: 3. CDR1 SNHLY and CDR2 FYNNEI come from the germline V gene. CDR3 size: 13 residues. CDR3 sequence (DNA): TGTGCCAGCAACCGGGACTACACAGATACGCAGTATTTT. Translated: CASNRDYTDTQYF.

The chain joins TRBV28 to TRBJ1-1; 12 nucleotides match TRBD1. CDR3 size: 16 residues. Germline loops: CDR1 MDHEN, CDR2 SYDVKM. V shed 2 bases and J 8 bases; nucleotides not matched to a gene: 9. The CDR3 spells CASSLSGTGGAPEAFF. The DNA of the CDR3 is TGTGCCAGCAGTTTAAGTGGGACAGGGGGCGCTCCAGAAGCTTTCTTT.

V gene TRBV5-1 combines with J gene TRBJ1-2; D gene unclear. The CDR3 runs 13 residues. Between the trimmed V and J ends, which lost 4 bases and 0 bases, there was a span of 7 bases. Germline CDR1 and CDR2: SGHRS and YFSETQ. The CDR3, as DNA: TGCGCCAGCAGCCAAGGGTCTAACTATGGCTACACCTTC. This translates into CASSQGSNYGYTF.

The chain links TRBV28 to TRBJ1-1, with a weak D call TRBD1 (5 bases). CDR1 is MDHEN and CDR2 is SYDVKM in the germline V gene. The CDR3 length is 14 residues. Trimming removed 4 bases from V and 6 bases from J, with 15 bases in between. The CDR3 region has the DNA TGTGCCAGCAGTTCCCTCGGTCGGGACCCTGAAGCTTTCTTT. It yields the protein CASSSLGRDPEAFF.

V is TRBV15 and J is TRBJ1-5; D unclear. Germline assignment: CDR1 LNHNV and CDR2 YYDKDF (reference sequence). The CDR3 has 13 residues. Trimming took 3 bases from V and 5 from J, leaving 8 bases between them. The CDR3 nucleotides read TGTGCCACCAGCAGGATTGGGGATCAGCCCCAGCATTTT. It specifies CATSRIGDQPQHF.

CDR3 sequence (DNA): TGTGCCAGCAGCGTAGTCGGGGGGGCCGGAGATACGCAGTATTTT. This codes for CASSVVGGAGDTQYF. This rearrangement joins TRBV9 to TRBJ2-3; 8 bases match TRBD2. V trimming: 0 bases; J trimming: 5 bases; junction bases outside the gene matches: 5. Germline V gene sequence: CDR1 SGDLS, CDR2 YYNGEE. The CDR3 contains 15 residues.